This T cell receptor beta chain was captured by sequencing in a study of blood T cell repertoires in COVID-19. About the study: PBMCs, B-cell-depleted T cells, or T cells provided the cDNA or gDNA that made up the material.

Data came from immunoSEQ multiplex PCR; TCRdb stores just in-frame clones and leaves some out. The table lists some 300,000 clones, approximately 89% of them singletons. The germline CDR1 and CDR2 sequences are SGHVS and FQNEAQ. This CDR3 spans 15 amino acids. The V end was cut by 4 bases, the J end by 7 bases, with 19 bases between. Sample: PBMCs or T cells enriched from blood (not recorded which). The sequence was collected from a woman between 50 and 59 years old who had been exposed to COVID-19. The genes are TRBV7-8 and TRBJ1-1; D is unclear. Written as DNA, the CDR3 is TGTGCCAGCAGCTCTCTAGGCGCGCCGGATCTTGAAGCTTTCTTT. Protein: CASSSLGAPDLEAFF.